This record covers a single T cell receptor (beta chain). Antigen specificity is unknown. This record comes from a study of shared clonotypes between healthy human individuals. Original analysis: Sequence data from immunoSEQ were junction-only and lacked quality scores; consequently, filtering differed. Libraries were prepared by immunoSEQ multiplex PCR; TCRdb keeps only in-frame clonotypes and omits some of them. The V and J calls and clone size were taken over from that table, and D and trimming were inferred from the DNA. The sample carries under 1,100,000 clones, around 74% recorded once. The CDR3 runs to 13 residues. J was trimmed by 7 bases and V by 5 bases; bases with no gene match: 7. Germline assignment: CDR1 MNHNY and CDR2 SVGAGI (reference sequence). CD45RA+ naive and CD45RA-negative memory subsets were separated from CD4+ cells. General study points: The low donor count limited represented genetic and exposure-history diversity. Investigators collected only blood, and repertoires in tissues likely differ.

V usage is TRBV6-6 and J usage is TRBJ1-2, with TRBD1 matching 7 bases. The origin of this receptor is a man aged 18-30 years in good health. The material sequenced was memory CD4+ T cells sorted from blood. This sample's subset: CD45RA-negative fraction. The DNA of the CDR3 is TGTGCCAGCAGTCAGGGACAGCTCGGTGGCTACACCTTC. Its protein is CASSQGQLGGYTF.